A selection of T cell receptor beta chains follows, all from one sample in a study of blood T cell repertoires in COVID-19. The assay was immunoSEQ multiplex PCR, and TCRdb's table has in-frame clones only and misses some. The table includes 150,000 to 200,000 clones, 86% detected once. The sequenced material came from peripheral blood. These receptors were collected from a young man with acute or convalescent COVID-19. Each CDR3 is given with its conserved first and last residue. D genes are given only for firm matches. Size tells how often a clone was seen (once, few, many) or the class of an expanded clone, and some rows leave it out.

TGTGCCAGCAGTCAGGCACTAGCCGGGTACCAAGAGACCCAGTACTTC,CASSQALAGYQETQYF,-,TRBJ2-5,TRBV28,-
TGTGCCAGCAGCCGGGGGGGGGACAATGGAAATATGAACACTGAAGCTTTCTTT,CASSRGGDNGNMNTEAFF,-,TRBJ1-1,TRBV5-4,-
TGTGCCAGCAGCTTAGTTGTAGCGGGGGGGTCGCGGACCCAGTACTTC,CASSLVVAGGSRTQYF,-,TRBJ2-5,TRBV7-2,TRBD2
TGCAGCGTTGAGTGGGGACTAGCGGGAGCGAACACCGGGGAGCTGTTTTTT,CSVEWGLAGANTGELFF,-,TRBJ2-2,TRBV29-1,TRBD2
TGCGCCAGCAGCCAAGTCGGGACAGGGGGTACCGGGGAGCTGTTTTTT,CASSQVGTGGTGELFF,-,TRBJ2-2,TRBV4-1,TRBD1
TGTGCCAGCCTACGGGACAGGTCTTACTATGGCTACACCTTC,CASLRDRSYYGYTF,-,TRBJ1-2,TRBV6-5,TRBD1
TGTGCCTGGACCCTTGGACAGGGCGAGCAGTACTTC,CAWTLGQGEQYF,-,TRBJ2-7,TRBV30,TRBD1
TGTGCCTGGAGTGGGACAGGGTTTGGCTACACCTTC,CAWSGTGFGYTF,-,TRBJ1-2,TRBV30,TRBD1
TGCAGCGCTAATAGGGGAAGTAGCACAGATACGCAGTATTTT,CSANRGSSTDTQYF,-,TRBJ2-3,TRBV29-1,-
TGTGCCAGCTCAACTAGACAGGGTATGGACACTGAAGCTTTCTTT,CASSTRQGMDTEAFF,-,TRBJ1-1,TRBV18,TRBD1
TGTGCCAGCAGCTCCGGACAGGTTCGTGGGAATGAGCAGTTCTTC,CASSSGQVRGNEQFF,-,TRBJ2-1,TRBV7-8,TRBD1
TGTGCCAGCAGTAAGACAGGGGGCGTCGGCTATGGCTACACCTTC,CASSKTGGVGYGYTF,-,TRBJ1-2,TRBV28,TRBD1
TGTGCCAGCATTCCTTGGACAGGGGGCGGTTCAGCCAAAAACATTCAGTACTTC,CASIPWTGGGSAKNIQYF,-,TRBJ2-4,TRBV2,TRBD1
TGCGCCAGCAGCCAAGGGACAGCGAGGTACAATGAAGCTTTCTTT,CASSQGTARYNEAFF,-,TRBJ1-1,TRBV5-1,TRBD1
TGTGCCAGCAGCTTAGCGACCCACAGGCGGGGGACCAAGTACTTC,CASSLATHRRGTKYF,-,TRBJ2-5,TRBV7-9,TRBD2
TGCAGCGTCCTGAAAGGAGGGAACTATGGCTACACCTTC,CSVLKGGNYGYTF,-,TRBJ1-2,TRBV29-1,-
TGTGCCAGCAGCGTCGGACAGGGGTTCGGCTACACCTTC,CASSVGQGFGYTF,-,TRBJ1-2,TRBV9,TRBD1
TGCGCCAGCAGCGAGCTAGGGGGTGGCGGCTACACCTTC,CASSELGGGGYTF,-,TRBJ1-2,TRBV5-1,-
TGTGCCAGCTCACTCCGGACAGGGGCGGATCAGCCCCAGCATTTT,CASSLRTGADQPQHF,-,TRBJ1-5,TRBV18,TRBD1
TGTGCCAGCAGGTATCAAACAGCAACTAATGAAAAACTGTTTTTT,CASRYQTATNEKLFF,-,TRBJ1-4,TRBV5-8,-
TGTGCCAGCAGCCCACAGGGGCGGACTGAAGCTTTCTTT,CASSPQGRTEAFF,-,TRBJ1-1,TRBV7-2,TRBD1
TGTGCCAGTAGTATTCAACTAGCGGGGACCGGGGAGCTGTTTTTT,CASSIQLAGTGELFF,-,TRBJ2-2,TRBV19,TRBD2
TGTGCCAGCAGCCCAGTCCTAGACGGGAACACCGGGGAGCTGTTTTTT,CASSPVLDGNTGELFF,-,TRBJ2-2,TRBV7-9,-
TGTGCCAGCAGTCCAGGGAGGGGCGGTCGGGCTGGAAACACCATATATTTT,CASSPGRGGRAGNTIYF,-,TRBJ1-3,TRBV2,-
TGTGCCAGTAGTATAGTTTCAGGCCTCTACAATGAGCAGTTCTTC,CASSIVSGLYNEQFF,few,TRBJ2-1,TRBV19,-
TGTGCCTGGAGTAAACCGACAGGGGGCGTATTGAGGACTGAAGCTTTCTTT,CAWSKPTGGVLRTEAFF,-,TRBJ1-1,TRBV30,TRBD1
TGCGCCAGCAGACAGGGGGCGAGGTATGGCTACACCTTC,CASRQGARYGYTF,-,TRBJ1-2,TRBV5-1,TRBD1
TGTGCCAGCACTACCGCGGGACTAGTTCATGAGCAGTTCTTC,CASTTAGLVHEQFF,-,TRBJ2-1,TRBV19,TRBD2
TGTGCCAGCTGCGGACTAGCGGTCGTCGGTGAGCAGTTCTTC,CASCGLAVVGEQFF,-,TRBJ2-1,TRBV7-8,TRBD2
TGTGCCAGCAGCTTGCACGACGCTTGGGACAGGGGAAAGGGCACTGAAGCTTTCTTT,CASSLHDAWDRGKGTEAFF,-,TRBJ1-1,TRBV11-2,TRBD1
TGTGCCAGCAGCTTGGGAGGTGACAGGGGATATGGAAACACCATATATTTT,CASSLGGDRGYGNTIYF,-,TRBJ1-3,TRBV5-8,TRBD1
TGTGCCAGGGCTGGGGACAGGGGCTACACCTTC,CARAGDRGYTF,-,TRBJ1-2,TRBV30,TRBD1
TGTGCCAGCAGCGTAGTAGGGACAGGGCAAGAGACCCAGTACTTC,CASSVVGTGQETQYF,-,TRBJ2-5,TRBV9,TRBD1
TGTGCCAGCAGCCCCGGACTAGCGGGGAGGCCGCCTTCAGATACGCAGTATTTT,CASSPGLAGRPPSDTQYF,-,TRBJ2-3,TRBV7-6,TRBD2
TGTGCCAGCAGCAAAGATGGGGGGTGTGAGGAAAAACTGTTTTTT,CASSKDGGCEEKLFF,-,TRBJ1-4,TRBV21-1,-
TGTGCCTTCCGAAGGTCAGGGTTAGAGGAAAATCAGCCCCAGCATTTT,CAFRRSGLEENQPQHF,-,TRBJ1-5,TRBV6-9,-
TGTGCCAGCAGTCGACGGACAGGAAACCTATATAGCAATCAGCCCCAGCATTTT,CASSRRTGNLYSNQPQHF,once,TRBJ1-5,TRBV28,TRBD1
TGTGCCAGCAGTTCATTCGCAGGGGTGAACACCGGGGAGCTGTTTTTT,CASSSFAGVNTGELFF,few,TRBJ2-2,TRBV27,-
TGTGCCAGCAGCATGCGGCGAAACACCATATATTTT,CASSMRRNTIYF,-,TRBJ1-3,TRBV12-3/TRBV12-4,-
TGCGCCAGCAGCTTGATGACGACAGGGGCGAATAATTCACCCCTCCACTTT,CASSLMTTGANNSPLHF,-,TRBJ1-6,TRBV5-1,TRBD1
TGCGCCAGCAGCTTGACAGCCGGGGGTAATTCACCCCTCCACTTT,CASSLTAGGNSPLHF,-,TRBJ1-6,TRBV5-1,-
TGTGCCAGCAGCCCTAAGACAGCAGAGCAGTTCTTC,CASSPKTAEQFF,-,TRBJ2-1,TRBV11-2,-
TGTGCCAGCTCAATCGACAGGCCTAACACCGGGGAGCTGTTTTTT,CASSIDRPNTGELFF,-,TRBJ2-2,TRBV18,-
TGTGCCTGGAACATGGGGAGGGGAGAGCAGTACTTC,CAWNMGRGEQYF,-,TRBJ2-7,TRBV30,TRBD2
TGTGCCAGCAGTTTAGTAGGGGGGGATCAGCCCCAGCATTTT,CASSLVGGDQPQHF,-,TRBJ1-5,TRBV28,-
TGTGCCTGGAGTCAGGACAGGGGCACTGGAAACACCATATATTTT,CAWSQDRGTGNTIYF,-,TRBJ1-3,TRBV30,TRBD1
TGTGCCAGCAGCGTCCAGGGTTCACAAGTCACAGATACGCAGTATTTT,CASSVQGSQVTDTQYF,-,TRBJ2-3,TRBV9,-
TGTGCCTGGAGTGTCCGAGTAGTAAATGAGCAGTTCTTC,CAWSVRVVNEQFF,-,TRBJ2-1,TRBV30,-
TGTGCCAGCTCGTACTACAGGGGGCGCGGCTATGGCTACACCTTC,CASSYYRGRGYGYTF,-,TRBJ1-2,TRBV18,TRBD1
TGTGCCAGCAGCCCCATAGCGGGGGGGCCAAAAGATACGCAGTATTTT,CASSPIAGGPKDTQYF,once,TRBJ2-3,TRBV7-2,TRBD2
TGTGCCAGCAGCTCAGGACAGGGTCAAAAACTGTTTTTT,CASSSGQGQKLFF,-,TRBJ1-4,TRBV7-6,TRBD1
TGTGCCAGCAGTGAATCCCGGGGAGCGGGGGGGCTTATCGAGCAGTACTTC,CASSESRGAGGLIEQYF,-,TRBJ2-7,TRBV2,TRBD2
TGTGCCAGCAGACTACCGGGACAGGGGAATGAAAAACTGTTTTTT,CASRLPGQGNEKLFF,-,TRBJ1-4,TRBV28,TRBD1
TGTGCCTGCCCGGACAGGGTTGCCGGGGAGCTGTTTTTT,CACPDRVAGELFF,-,TRBJ2-2,TRBV30,TRBD1
TGTGCCAGCAGCTTGTACGGGACAGGGTCCGAGCAGTACTTC,CASSLYGTGSEQYF,-,TRBJ2-7,TRBV5-8,TRBD1
TGTGCCAGCAGTGAAGGTTCAGGGAACACTGAAGCTTTCTTT,CASSEGSGNTEAFF,-,TRBJ1-1,TRBV2,-